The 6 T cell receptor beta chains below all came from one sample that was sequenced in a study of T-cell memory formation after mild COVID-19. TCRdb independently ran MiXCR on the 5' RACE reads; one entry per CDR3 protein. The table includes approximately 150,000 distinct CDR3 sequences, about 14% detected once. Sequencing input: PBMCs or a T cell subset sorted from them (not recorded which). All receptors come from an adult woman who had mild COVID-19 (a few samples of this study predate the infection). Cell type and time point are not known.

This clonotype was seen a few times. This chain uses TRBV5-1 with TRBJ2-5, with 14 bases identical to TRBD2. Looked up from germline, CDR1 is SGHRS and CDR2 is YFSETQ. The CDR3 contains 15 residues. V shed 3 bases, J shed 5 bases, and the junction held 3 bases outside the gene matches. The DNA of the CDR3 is TGCGCCAGCAGCTCTCGACTAGCGGGAGGGGAGACCCAGTACTTC. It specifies CASSSRLAGGETQYF.

The CDR3 DNA is TGTGCCAGCAGCCAAGTCGTCGGGGGATCTAATGAAAAACTGTTTTTT. Its protein is CASSQVVGGSNEKLFF. The rearrangement uses TRBV3-1 and TRBJ1-4; D possibly corresponds to TRBD1 (5 bases). This CDR3 has 16 amino acids. V was trimmed by 1 base and J by 3 bases, leaving 12 bases between them. The germline CDR1 and CDR2 sequences are LGHDT and YNNKEL (reference sequence).

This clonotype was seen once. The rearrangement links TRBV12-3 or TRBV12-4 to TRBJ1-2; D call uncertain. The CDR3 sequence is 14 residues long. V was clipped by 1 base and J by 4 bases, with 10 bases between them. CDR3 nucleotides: TGTGCCAGCAGTTTAGGTCCGGCTACCTATGGCTACACCTTC. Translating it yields CASSLGPATYGYTF.

The CDR3 nucleotides read TGTGCCAGCAGTTACGCGAGAATTGGGCGGACCAACACCGGGGAGCTGTTTTTT. Protein product: CASSYARIGRTNTGELFF. The chain carries TRBV6-5 and TRBJ2-2; D remains unclear. The germline V and J ends were trimmed by 2 bases and 2 bases, with 18 bases remaining between them. This CDR3 is built from 18 residues. CDR1 and CDR2 from the germline V gene are MNHEY and SVGAGI.

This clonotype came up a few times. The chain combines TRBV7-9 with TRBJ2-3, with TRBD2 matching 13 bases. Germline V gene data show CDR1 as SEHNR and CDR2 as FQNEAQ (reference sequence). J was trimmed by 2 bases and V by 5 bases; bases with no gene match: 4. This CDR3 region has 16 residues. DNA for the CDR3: TGTGCCAGCAGCCCTGGGACTAGCGGGACCACAGATACGCAGTATTTT. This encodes CASSPGTSGTTDTQYF.

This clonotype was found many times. For the CDR3, the DNA is TGCGCCAGCAGCCTCCCGGACAGGGTCAATGAGCAGTTCTTC. It codes for CASSLPDRVNEQFF. The chain couples TRBV5-1 to TRBJ2-1, with TRBD1 identical over 8 bases. The CDR3 consists of 14 residues. V lost 4 bases, J lost 6 bases, and 6 bases stayed unmatched. Germline CDR1 SGHRS, CDR2 YFSETQ.